The rows below give T cell receptor beta chains drawn from one sample of a study of blood T cell repertoires in COVID-19. The protocol was immunoSEQ multiplex PCR, while the TCRdb copy is restricted to in-frame clones and leaves out a portion. This table holds roughly 300,000 clones, around 86% found once. The sample consisted of peripheral blood. The origin of the receptors is a human donor in a cohort sampled during active COVID-19. Both conserved end residues are part of each CDR3. D genes are given only for firm matches. Clone sizes are given selectively: once, few, many, or a class where the clone is expanded.

d_gene: -; j_gene: TRBJ2-4; abundance: once; v_gene: TRBV20-1; CDR3nt: TGCAGTGCTAGTAAAGCGGATAAAAACATTCAGTACTTC; CDR3aa: CSASKADKNIQYF
d_gene: TRBD1; j_gene: TRBJ1-6; abundance: -; v_gene: TRBV27; CDR3nt: TGTGCCAGCAGTTCGGGACAGAGATATAATTCACCCCTCCACTTT; CDR3aa: CASSSGQRYNSPLHF
d_gene: -; j_gene: TRBJ2-6; abundance: -; v_gene: TRBV7-2; CDR3nt: TGTGCCAGCAGCCTACAGGGCGCTGGGGCCAACGTCCTGACTTTC; CDR3aa: CASSLQGAGANVLTF
d_gene: TRBD1; j_gene: TRBJ1-1; abundance: -; v_gene: TRBV4-1; CDR3nt: TGCGCCAGCAGCCCAGGGGGCCGGGCGCTCGTGAACACTGAAGCTTTCTTT; CDR3aa: CASSPGGRALVNTEAFF
d_gene: TRBD1; j_gene: TRBJ2-7; abundance: -; v_gene: TRBV12-5; CDR3nt: TGTGCTAGTGCCGGGACAGGGACGCCCTACGAGCAGTACTTC; CDR3aa: CASAGTGTPYEQYF
d_gene: TRBD2; j_gene: TRBJ2-3; abundance: -; v_gene: TRBV7-6; CDR3nt: TGTGCCAGCAGCTTAGGGGGAGGGGGCACAGATACGCAGTATTTT; CDR3aa: CASSLGGGGTDTQYF
d_gene: -; j_gene: TRBJ1-3; abundance: -; v_gene: TRBV10-3; CDR3nt: TGTGCCATCAGTGCCGCGGGCGCAGGGGCTGGAAACACCATATATTTT; CDR3aa: CAISAAGAGAGNTIYF
d_gene: -; j_gene: TRBJ1-3; abundance: -; v_gene: TRBV2; CDR3nt: TGTGCCAGCATGTCCCTGGCCGAAAACACCATATATTTT; CDR3aa: CASMSLAENTIYF
d_gene: -; j_gene: TRBJ1-2; abundance: -; v_gene: TRBV13; CDR3nt: TGTGCCAGCAGCTTAGGTGACAGATTCTATGGCTACACCTTC; CDR3aa: CASSLGDRFYGYTF
d_gene: -; j_gene: TRBJ2-5; abundance: -; v_gene: TRBV5-6; CDR3nt: TGTGCCAGCAGCTTGGAAAACGTCAGAGAGACCCAGTACTTC; CDR3aa: CASSLENVRETQYF
d_gene: TRBD1; j_gene: TRBJ1-3; abundance: -; v_gene: TRBV3-1/TRBV3-2; CDR3nt: TGTGCCAGCAGCTCACCGGGACAGGGAAACACCATATATTTT; CDR3aa: CASSSPGQGNTIYF
d_gene: TRBD2; j_gene: TRBJ2-7; abundance: -; v_gene: TRBV5-4; CDR3nt: TGTGCCAGCAGCGTGGACTTAGCGGGAGTAACCGAGCAGTACTTC; CDR3aa: CASSVDLAGVTEQYF
d_gene: -; j_gene: TRBJ2-4; abundance: -; v_gene: TRBV11-3; CDR3nt: TGTGCCAGCCCAGAGGAGGGCGACATTCAGTACTTC; CDR3aa: CASPEEGDIQYF
d_gene: TRBD2; j_gene: TRBJ2-3; abundance: -; v_gene: TRBV28; CDR3nt: TGTGCCAGCAGTTTACTAGCGGACGATACGCAGTATTTT; CDR3aa: CASSLLADDTQYF
d_gene: -; j_gene: TRBJ2-7; abundance: -; v_gene: TRBV3-1/TRBV3-2; CDR3nt: TGTGCCAGCAGCCAAGTAACGCGGATGGAGCAGTACTTC; CDR3aa: CASSQVTRMEQYF
d_gene: -; j_gene: TRBJ2-5; abundance: -; v_gene: TRBV15; CDR3nt: TGTGCCACCAGCAGAGATACTAGGACTATGCTGAGCCAAGAGACCCAGTACTTC; CDR3aa: CATSRDTRTMLSQETQYF
d_gene: TRBD1; j_gene: TRBJ1-2; abundance: -; v_gene: TRBV7-2; CDR3nt: TGTGCCAGCAGCTTAGGTAGGGGAGGACAGGGTGTCTATGGCTACACCTTC; CDR3aa: CASSLGRGGQGVYGYTF
d_gene: -; j_gene: TRBJ1-2; abundance: -; v_gene: TRBV7-9; CDR3nt: TGTGCCAGCAGCTTAGGTATGAGGAATGGCTACACCTTC; CDR3aa: CASSLGMRNGYTF
d_gene: TRBD2; j_gene: TRBJ2-1; abundance: once; v_gene: TRBV2; CDR3nt: TGTGCCATACGAAATAGCGGGAGTCTCGATGAGCAGTTCTTC; CDR3aa: CAIRNSGSLDEQFF
d_gene: TRBD2; j_gene: TRBJ2-7; abundance: -; v_gene: TRBV2; CDR3nt: TGTGCCAGCAGGAGGACTAGCTCGTCCGAGCAGTACTTC; CDR3aa: CASRRTSSSEQYF
d_gene: TRBD1; j_gene: TRBJ1-5; abundance: few; v_gene: TRBV19; CDR3nt: TGTGCCAGTAGTATAGAGCGGGACAGGTGGCAGCCCCAGCATTTT; CDR3aa: CASSIERDRWQPQHF
d_gene: -; j_gene: TRBJ2-2; abundance: -; v_gene: TRBV9; CDR3nt: TGTGCCAGCAGCGTCCAGGACACCGGGGAGCTGTTTTTT; CDR3aa: CASSVQDTGELFF
d_gene: TRBD1; j_gene: TRBJ2-5; abundance: -; v_gene: TRBV7-9; CDR3nt: TGTGCCAGCAGCTTTTCCTCCGGGACAGAAGAGACCCAGTACTTC; CDR3aa: CASSFSSGTEETQYF
d_gene: TRBD1; j_gene: TRBJ1-6; abundance: -; v_gene: TRBV3-1/TRBV3-2; CDR3nt: TGTGCCAGCAGCCAGGCGACAGGGGGAAATTCACCCCTCCACTTT; CDR3aa: CASSQATGGNSPLHF
d_gene: TRBD2; j_gene: TRBJ2-5; abundance: few; v_gene: TRBV9; CDR3nt: TGTGCCAGCAGCGTAGGGACTAGCGGGAGGTATGAGACCCAGTACTTC; CDR3aa: CASSVGTSGRYETQYF
d_gene: TRBD2; j_gene: TRBJ2-1; abundance: few; v_gene: TRBV27; CDR3nt: TGTGCCAGCAGTTTCCTAGCGGGTTCCTACAATGAGCAGTTCTTC; CDR3aa: CASSFLAGSYNEQFF
d_gene: -; j_gene: TRBJ2-1; abundance: -; v_gene: TRBV12-2; CDR3nt: TGTGCAAGTCGCTTTAGGAGAACTCGGACAGATCTACTACCCCGCTACAATGAGCAGTTCTTC; CDR3aa: CASRFRRTRTDLLPRYNEQFF
d_gene: TRBD2; j_gene: TRBJ2-5; abundance: -; v_gene: TRBV3-1/TRBV3-2; CDR3nt: TGTGCCAGCAGCCCCTCGGTAGGGACTAGCGGGACTCTCCAAGAGACCCAGTACTTC; CDR3aa: CASSPSVGTSGTLQETQYF
d_gene: TRBD1; j_gene: TRBJ1-5; abundance: -; v_gene: TRBV24-1; CDR3nt: TGTGCCACCAGTGCCGACAGGGGGCGGATGCATTTT; CDR3aa: CATSADRGRMHF
d_gene: -; j_gene: TRBJ2-7; abundance: once; v_gene: TRBV6-5; CDR3nt: TGTGCCAGCAGTTTGCCAACTTCTACCTACGAGCAGTACTTC; CDR3aa: CASSLPTSTYEQYF
d_gene: -; j_gene: TRBJ1-2; abundance: -; v_gene: TRBV9; CDR3nt: TGTGCCAGCAGCGTAGAGGGACACTACGAGAAGCCCAACTATGGCTACACCTTC; CDR3aa: CASSVEGHYEKPNYGYTF
d_gene: -; j_gene: TRBJ1-5; abundance: -; v_gene: TRBV12-2; CDR3nt: -; CDR3aa: CASRLAVAGGTEDQPQHF
d_gene: -; j_gene: TRBJ1-1; abundance: -; v_gene: TRBV6-1; CDR3nt: TGTGCCAGCAGTGAACCCCCCCGCGGCCTTTTCTTT; CDR3aa: CASSEPPRGLFF
d_gene: -; j_gene: TRBJ2-5; abundance: -; v_gene: TRBV11-3; CDR3nt: TGTGCCAGCAGCTCGGGTAAACTAGGTTCAGAGACCCAGTACTTC; CDR3aa: CASSSGKLGSETQYF
d_gene: TRBD1; j_gene: TRBJ2-5; abundance: -; v_gene: TRBV29-1; CDR3nt: TGCAGCGCCCCGGACAGGGACAAAGAGACCCAGTACTTC; CDR3aa: CSAPDRDKETQYF
d_gene: TRBD1; j_gene: TRBJ1-5; abundance: -; v_gene: TRBV5-1; CDR3nt: TGCGCCAGCAGCTTGGGGACAGGGGGCGAGGATCAGCCCCAGCATTTT; CDR3aa: CASSLGTGGEDQPQHF
d_gene: -; j_gene: TRBJ2-7; abundance: -; v_gene: TRBV10-3; CDR3nt: TGTGCCATCAGTGAGTCCACCTACGAGCAGTACTTC; CDR3aa: CAISESTYEQYF
d_gene: -; j_gene: TRBJ1-6; abundance: -; v_gene: TRBV9; CDR3nt: TGTGCCAGCAGCGTCGGCAGGAATAATTCACCCCTCCACTTT; CDR3aa: CASSVGRNNSPLHF
d_gene: -; j_gene: TRBJ2-7; abundance: -; v_gene: TRBV5-1; CDR3nt: TGCGCCAGCAGTTTGGCTCGGGGGACCGTCTACGAGCAGTACTTC; CDR3aa: CASSLARGTVYEQYF
d_gene: -; j_gene: TRBJ1-1; abundance: -; v_gene: TRBV6-7; CDR3nt: TGTGCCAGCAGTTACGCACGGTTTGAAGCTTTCTTT; CDR3aa: CASSYARFEAFF
d_gene: TRBD1; j_gene: TRBJ1-6; abundance: -; v_gene: TRBV3-1/TRBV3-2; CDR3nt: TGTGCCAGCAGCCCCACAGGGGGGGATTCACCCCTCCACTTT; CDR3aa: CASSPTGGDSPLHF
d_gene: TRBD1; j_gene: TRBJ1-2; abundance: -; v_gene: TRBV13; CDR3nt: TGTGCCAGCAGCTCCGGGACAGGGGATTCTGGCTACACCTTC; CDR3aa: CASSSGTGDSGYTF
d_gene: TRBD1; j_gene: TRBJ2-3; abundance: once; v_gene: TRBV30; CDR3nt: TGTGCCTGGTCACAGGGGCTTAACACAGATACGCAGTATTTT; CDR3aa: CAWSQGLNTDTQYF
d_gene: -; j_gene: TRBJ1-2; abundance: -; v_gene: TRBV7-2; CDR3nt: TGTGCCAGCAGCCAACAACAGGGAGACTATGGCTACACCTTC; CDR3aa: CASSQQQGDYGYTF
d_gene: TRBD1; j_gene: TRBJ1-2; abundance: -; v_gene: TRBV27; CDR3nt: TGTGCCAGCAGTTTTGGGCAGGGGGACTATGGCTACACCTTC; CDR3aa: CASSFGQGDYGYTF
d_gene: -; j_gene: TRBJ2-5; abundance: -; v_gene: TRBV15; CDR3nt: TGTGCCACCAGCAGAGATCGCGGTCAGGGAAGAGAGACCCAGTACTTC; CDR3aa: CATSRDRGQGRETQYF
d_gene: -; j_gene: TRBJ2-2; abundance: -; v_gene: TRBV28; CDR3nt: TGTGCCAGCAGTTATCCGTCCGGCGGGGAGCTGTTTTTT; CDR3aa: CASSYPSGGELFF
d_gene: TRBD2; j_gene: TRBJ2-3; abundance: -; v_gene: TRBV11-2; CDR3nt: TGTGCCAGCAGCTTCGAAGCGGGAGGCCGCACAGATACGCAGTATTTT; CDR3aa: CASSFEAGGRTDTQYF